These 6 T cell receptor beta chains share one sample of origin, sequenced in a study of blood T cell repertoires in COVID-19. Repertoires were generated with immunoSEQ multiplex PCR, while TCRdb's copy carries only in-frame clones and drops some. The sample consists of more than 95,000 clones, roughly 80% of them appearing once. Sequencing was done on a sample of peripheral blood. All receptors come from a man aged 45-65 years with acute or convalescent COVID-19.

CDR3: CASSIENGYDEQFF. In DNA form, the CDR3 reads TGTGCCAGTAGTATTGAAAACGGGTACGATGAGCAGTTCTTC. The rearrangement links TRBV19 to TRBJ2-1; the D is unclear. Germline values: CDR1 LNHDA, CDR2 SQIVND (reference sequence). V shed 3 bases and J shed 8 bases, with 14 bases lying between them. The CDR3 runs 14 residues.

The J gene is TRBJ1-5, the V gene TRBV19; the D is unclear. The CDR3 is 15 amino acids. Germline CDR1 is LNHDA and CDR2 is SQIVND (reference sequence). The germline V and J ends were trimmed by 2 bases and 0 bases, with 8 bases remaining between them. The CDR3 spells CASSIQVSSNQPQHF. The DNA for the CDR3 is TGTGCCAGTAGTATACAGGTATCTAGCAATCAGCCCCAGCATTTT.

The V gene is TRBV2, the J gene TRBJ2-1; a weak D match, TRBD2 (5 bases). Germline CDR1 is SNHLY and CDR2 is FYNNEI. V lost 4 bases, J lost 10 bases, and 11 bases lay in between. The length of the CDR3 is 12 residues. The CDR3 bases are TGTGCCAGCAGTGGAACTAGTCGGGAGCAGTTCTTC. This codes for CASSGTSREQFF.

V and J are TRBV19 and TRBJ1-4; 8 bases map to TRBD1. The V segment lost 7 bases and the J segment 8 bases; nucleotides outside the gene matches: 9. The CDR3 has 14 amino acids. Germline lookup yields CDR1 LNHDA and CDR2 SQIVND (reference sequence). The CDR3 loop reads CASKIQGAQEKLFF. The CDR3 DNA reads as TGTGCCAGTAAAATCCAGGGGGCTCAAGAAAAACTGTTTTTT. Looking up the rest from reference TRBV19 and TRBJ1-4 gives the full variable domain: DGGITQSPKYLFRKEGQNVTLSCEQNLNHDAMYWYRQDPGQGLRLIYYSQIVNDFQKGDIAEGYSVSREKKESFPLTVTSAQKNPTAFYLCASKIQGAQEKLFFGSGTQLSVL.

This clone has only one observation. The V call is TRBV15, the J call TRBJ1-5; 9 bases line up with TRBD1. Trimming took 1 base from V and 5 from J; bases not matched to a gene: 3. The germline V gene has CDR1 LNHNV and CDR2 YYDKDF (reference sequence). The CDR3 is made up of 15 amino acids. The CDR3 nucleotides read TGTGCCACCAGCAGAGTACGGGACAGGGATCAGCCCCAGCATTTT. It translates to CATSRVRDRDQPQHF.

This sequence joins TRBV27 and TRBJ2-1; 7 bases map to TRBD1. In germline, CDR1 is MNHEY, CDR2 SMNVEV (reference sequence). J gave up 0 bases and V 6 bases, and 5 bases lay outside the gene matches. The CDR3 consists of 15 residues. The CDR3 region has the DNA TGTGCCAGCAGCCAGGGGGATAGCTCCTACAATGAGCAGTTCTTC. It encodes CASSQGDSSYNEQFF.